These T cell receptor beta chains were read from a single sample in a study of blood T cell repertoires in COVID-19. Sequencing used immunoSEQ multiplex PCR; TCRdb keeps in-frame clones, though not all of them. The table has over 350,000 clones, roughly 89% seen once. Sequences were obtained from peripheral blood. The receptors originated from a woman aged 30 to 39 with active or convalescent COVID-19. The conserved cysteine and the conserved F or W are not part of the CDR3 here.

TRBV11-2	TRBJ2-2	ASSPGQGAIGELF
TRBV4-1	TRBJ2-1	ASTHLGTAGDNEQF
TRBV11-2	TRBJ1-1	ASSLELVPTEAF
TRBV5-1	TRBJ1-1	ASSLQGTGEAF
TRBV29-1	TRBJ1-1	SARPTGGYGNTEAF
TRBV5-6	TRBJ2-2	ASSPGWTSGGSTGELF
TRBV10-1	TRBJ2-1	ASSGGSSYNEQF
TRBV6-4	TRBJ1-1	ASSHTGAGGTEAF
TRBV7-8	TRBJ2-5	ASSRGRVPMEETQY
TRBV5-1	TRBJ2-1	ASSPTTGGGEQF
TRBV2	TRBJ1-1	ASSGLDSLNTEAF
TRBV19	TRBJ2-2	ASSRATSGGIHSGELF
TRBV5-1	TRBJ2-1	ASSSGQGAFEQF
TRBV30	TRBJ2-1	AWSSSPSGRSSSYNEQF
TRBV25-1	TRBJ1-5	ASSEGDYSNQPQH
TRBV19	TRBJ1-4	ASRDRPDEKLF
TRBV18	TRBJ2-2	ASSPGQGTGELF
TRBV4-2	TRBJ2-3	ASSQSPGLAGDTDTQY
TRBV19	TRBJ2-3	ASSIAASGSTDTQY
TRBV20-1	TRBJ1-2	SASYRIYGYT
TRBV18	TRBJ2-7	ASSPPGISSYEQY
TRBV6-5	TRBJ2-2	ASSYYVGNTGELF